Following are 10 T cell receptor beta chains from one sample sequenced in a study of blood T cell repertoires in COVID-19. TCRdb's table, derived via immunoSEQ multiplex PCR, lists solely in-frame clones and lacks some. The sample includes fewer than 110,000 clones, approximately 87% of them seen just once. Sequencing input: peripheral blood. The receptors derive from a woman between 25 and 40 years old with acute or convalescent COVID-19.

This clone was counted once. The chain uses TRBV6-1 and TRBJ1-2; D ambiguous. The CDR3 covers 13 residues. Per the germline V gene, CDR1 is MNHNS and CDR2 is SASEGT. V lost 0 bases and J 4 bases, leaving 6 bases between the germline ends. The CDR3 protein is CASSEARGYGYTF. Here the CDR3 DNA reads TGTGCCAGCAGTGAAGCGCGCGGCTATGGCTACACCTTC.

This clone has more than one count but fewer than ten. The genes are TRBV6-5 and TRBJ2-7, with 10 bases aligning to TRBD2. The V segment lost 8 bases and the J segment 3 bases; nucleotides outside the gene matches: 7. The germline V gene encodes CDR1 MNHEY and CDR2 SVGAGI. The CDR3 runs 14 residues. The CDR3 DNA reads TGTGCCAGCCGAATAGCGGGGGGCTTCTACGAGCAGTACTTC. Encoded protein: CASRIAGGFYEQYF.

The rearrangement joins TRBV19 to TRBJ2-2, with D maybe TRBD1 (5 bases). The CDR3 has 17 amino acids. The ends were cut back, 10 bases at V and 0 bases at J, with 21 bases in the middle. Germline V gene sequence: CDR1 LNHDA, CDR2 SQIVND (reference sequence). The CDR3 nucleotides are TGTGCCACCACTGACGACAGCTTCAATTCGAACACCGGGGAGCTGTTTTTT. Translated, it gives CATTDDSFNSNTGELFF.

This chain connects TRBV4-1 to TRBJ1-4; possible D gene TRBD1, 6 bases. The germline V and J ends were trimmed by 2 bases and 10 bases, with 23 bases remaining between them. The CDR3 has 17 residues. The V gene's germline CDR1 is MGHRA and CDR2 YSYEKL. The CDR3 sequence is CASSQWAGAGDLGKLFF. The DNA for the CDR3 is TGCGCCAGCAGCCAATGGGCGGGAGCAGGGGACCTGGGAAAACTGTTTTTT.

This clone was observed a few times. The V and J genes are TRBV11-2 and TRBJ1-1; D is ambiguous. CDR1 is SGHAT and CDR2 is FQNNGV in the germline V gene. The CDR3 contains 13 residues. Deletions cut 0 bases from V and 0 bases from J, with 2 bases between. Here the CDR3 reads CASSLDMNTEAFF. The DNA of the CDR3 is TGTGCCAGCAGCTTAGACATGAACACTGAAGCTTTCTTT.

V and J are TRBV14 and TRBJ1-6; D is unresolved. The CDR3 runs 12 residues. Trimming removed 4 bases at V and 7 bases at J, with 5 bases between. Germline V gives CDR1 SGHDN, CDR2 FVKESK. This CDR3 is CASSPPNSPLHF. In nucleotides, the CDR3 is TGTGCCAGCAGCCCTCCGAATTCACCCCTCCACTTT.

The rearrangement uses TRBV28 and TRBJ1-2; the D is unclear. Germline-derived CDR1 and CDR2 are MDHEN and SYDVKM. CDR3 length: 14 residues. Trimming removed 2 bases at V and 7 bases at J, with 14 bases between. The CDR3 nucleotides are TGTGCCAGCAGTTTAAAGGCGAGGGAGGGTGGCTACACCTTC. Its translation is CASSLKAREGGYTF.

V gene TRBV5-8 combines with J gene TRBJ1-1, with D uncertain. Deletions cut 1 base from V and 7 bases from J, with 11 bases between. CDR1 SGHTS and CDR2 YDEGEE come from the germline V gene. This CDR3 is 13 amino acids long. This chain's CDR3 is CASSLRKGGEAFF. The DNA of the CDR3 is TGTGCCAGCAGCTTGCGAAAGGGAGGTGAAGCTTTCTTT. Drawing the rest from reference TRBV5-8 and TRBJ1-1, the complete variable domain is EAGVTQSPTHLIKTRGQQATLRCSPISGHTSVYWYQQALGLGLQFLLWYDEGEERNRGNFPPRFSGRQFPNYSSELNVNALELEDSALYLCASSLRKGGEAFFGQGTRLTVV.

The rearrangement joins TRBV9 to TRBJ2-3; 7 nucleotides match TRBD2. Looked up from germline, CDR1 is SGDLS and CDR2 is YYNGEE. Trimming at V came to 3 bases and at J to 4 bases, leaving 5 bases not matched to a gene. The CDR3 covers 14 residues. CDR3 amino acids: CASSEGLGADTQYF. The CDR3 coding sequence is TGTGCCAGCAGCGAAGGACTAGGGGCAGATACGCAGTATTTT. Full variable domain (remainder filled in from reference TRBV9 and TRBJ2-3): DSGVTQTPKHLITATGQRVTLRCSPRSGDLSVYWYQQSLDQGLQFLIQYYNGEERAKGNILERFSAQQFPDLHSELNLSSLELGDSALYFCASSEGLGADTQYFGPGTRLTVL.

The chain couples TRBV4-1 to TRBJ1-4; 7 nucleotides match TRBD1. CDR1 MGHRA and CDR2 YSYEKL come from the germline V gene. The length of the CDR3 is 14 residues. The ends lost 8 bases at V and 7 bases at J; junction bases unmatched: 10. The CDR3 DNA reads as TGCGCCAGCCGGGTGGAGGGGGCAGGTGAAAAACTGTTTTTT. Translation: CASRVEGAGEKLFF.